These 2 T cell receptor beta chains share one sample of origin, sequenced in a study of siplizumab effects on memory and regulatory T cells. Sequenced by immunoSEQ multiplex PCR; TCRdb stores in-frame clones only, minus some. The sample has about 75,000 clones; 93% are singletons. The sample comprised CD8+ T cells sorted from blood. The receptors stem from a human donor in good health.

Only one count was recorded for this clone. The chain has TRBV27 and TRBJ1-2; D is unclear. Trimming left V 3 bases short and J 7 bases short, with 24 bases between. Germline V CDR1 and CDR2: MNHEY, SMNVEV (reference sequence). CDR3 length: 17 amino acids. CDR3 sequence reads: CASSLASAGSIRGGYTF. The DNA for the CDR3 is TGTGCCAGCAGTTTGGCCTCGGCAGGTTCTATAAGAGGTGGCTACACCTTC.

CDR3 bases: TGTGCCAGCAGTGGCTCCGAAACTAACGCTTTCTTT. The encoded protein is CASSGSETNAFF. The genes are TRBV6-1 and TRBJ1-1; D ambiguous. The CDR3 spans 12 residues. Per germline, CDR1 MNHNS and CDR2 SASEGT. Trimming stripped 4 bases from V and 11 bases from J, with 14 bases between.